A selection of T cell receptor beta chains follows, all from one sample in a study of blood T cells in healthy people across ages. TCRdb used MiXCR to reprocess the 5' RACE reads, holding one entry per CDR3 protein. The table lists approximately 580,000 distinct CDR3 sequences, more than 20% of them singletons. The sample was also linked to a second study, of T cells of mothers and their children.

The source material was blood. Receptors were obtained from a boy aged 5-17 years in good health. CDR3s include the opening cysteine and the closing phenylalanine or tryptophan. A D gene is named only where the DNA matches it firmly. Clone size is stated in some rows and not others, as once, few, many or a class when expanded.

v_call	j_call	clone_size	d_call	cdr3_nt	cdr3_aa
TRBV7-9	TRBJ2-3	few	TRBD1	TGTGCCAGCAGCTCTCGACAGGGGACAGATACGCAGTATTTT	CASSSRQGTDTQYF
TRBV12-3/TRBV12-4	TRBJ2-5	few	.	TGTGCCAGCAGTTTAGACAGTGCGGAGGAGACCCAGTACTTC	CASSLDSAEETQYF
TRBV29-1	TRBJ1-1	.	.	TGCAGCGCCCTATCAGGGGTAAGAACTGAAGCTTTCTTT	CSALSGVRTEAFF
TRBV10-3	TRBJ2-7	.	.	TGTGCCATCAGGGCATCGGGCCGAACCTACGAGCAGTACTTC	CAIRASGRTYEQYF
TRBV20-1	TRBJ1-2	.	.	TGCAGTGCTCAGAGTGGGACACCGGCCGGCTACACCTTC	CSAQSGTPAGYTF
TRBV12-3/TRBV12-4	TRBJ1-2	few	.	TGTGCCAGCAGTTTCGGCTATTCCTACACCTTC	CASSFGYSYTF
TRBV5-5	TRBJ2-6	few	.	TGTACCAGCAGCTCACAGACCAACGTCCTGACTTTC	CTSSSQTNVLTF
TRBV4-1	TRBJ1-5	.	.	TGCGCCAGCAGCCAAGTAAGGGGAGATCAGCCCCAGCATTTT	CASSQVRGDQPQHF
TRBV28	TRBJ2-1	few	.	TGTGCCAGCAGTTCGGGACCGATAAATGAGCAGTTCTTC	CASSSGPINEQFF
TRBV7-9	TRBJ2-3	.	TRBD2	TGTGCCAGCAGCTTACCAGCGGGGGCAACAGATACGCAGTATTTT	CASSLPAGATDTQYF
TRBV3-1	TRBJ2-5	.	TRBD2	TGTGCCAGCAGTGGCCTAGCGGGAATCCGGGGAGAGACCCAGTACTTC	CASSGLAGIRGETQYF
TRBV7-2	TRBJ1-5	few	.	TGTGCCAGCAGCTTAGATGGACTGGGCAATCAGCCCCAGCATTTT	CASSLDGLGNQPQHF
TRBV7-2	TRBJ1-5	.	.	TGTGCCAGCAGCGGTCAACAGGGTCTTGGACAGCCCCAGCATTTT	CASSGQQGLGQPQHF
TRBV3-1	TRBJ1-3	.	TRBD1	TGTGCCAGCAGCCACAGCGGGACAGGGGCTGGAAACACCATATATTTT	CASSHSGTGAGNTIYF
TRBV7-2	TRBJ1-4	.	.	TGTGCCAGCAGCTCCGATCGGGTTAATGAAAAACTGTTTTTT	CASSSDRVNEKLFF
TRBV6-6	TRBJ1-2	.	.	TGTGCCAGCAGAGGCGGGGGGTACGGCTACACCTTC	CASRGGGYGYTF
TRBV5-1	TRBJ2-1	few	TRBD2	TGCGCCAGCAGCTACCGGACTAGCGGGGGATACAATGAGCAGTTCTTC	CASSYRTSGGYNEQFF
TRBV20-1	TRBJ2-7	few	.	TGCAGTGCTAATTTAAGGGAGCAGTACTTC	CSANLREQYF
TRBV28	TRBJ2-1	many	.	TGTGCCAGCAGTCTCCCAACAGGAGGTGCGTTCTTC	CASSLPTGGAFF
TRBV4-2	TRBJ2-7	.	.	TGTGCCAGCAGCCAAGACTCGGAGTCGGACGAGCAGTACTTC	CASSQDSESDEQYF
TRBV11-1	TRBJ2-1	.	TRBD2	TGTGCCAGCAGCTTAGCGCGGGGGAGCAATGAGCAGTTCTTC	CASSLARGSNEQFF
TRBV7-7	TRBJ2-5	few	TRBD1	TGTGCTAGCAGCTTTCCCCTGACAGGGGGCGGACAAGAGACCCAGTACTTC	CASSFPLTGGGQETQYF
TRBV7-8	TRBJ2-1	.	.	TGTGCCAGCAGCTTAGTGGCCTTTCACAATGAGCAGTTCTTC	CASSLVAFHNEQFF
TRBV20-1	TRBJ1-2	.	TRBD1	TGCAGTGCCACTACAGGGGGACGTGGCTACACCTTC	CSATTGGRGYTF
TRBV27	TRBJ2-1	few	.	TGTGCCAGCACGAACAGGGTCGGTGGGGGTGGGAATGAGCAGTTCTTC	CASTNRVGGGGNEQFF
TRBV12-3/TRBV12-4	TRBJ2-5	few	.	TGTGCCAGCAGCCCCGGGACCCAGGGACGAGAGACCCAGTACTTC	CASSPGTQGRETQYF
TRBV7-9	TRBJ2-3	few	.	TGTGCCAGCAGCTATGTAACTAGCACAGATACGCAGTATTTT	CASSYVTSTDTQYF
TRBV24-1	TRBJ2-7	.	.	TGTGCCACCAGTGATACAGGACCCGGACGCTACGAGCAGTACTTC	CATSDTGPGRYEQYF
TRBV7-9	TRBJ2-1	few	TRBD2	TGTGCCAGCAGCTTAAGTCCGGGACTAGCGGGAGAGGATGAGCAGTTCTTC	CASSLSPGLAGEDEQFF
TRBV12-3/TRBV12-4	TRBJ2-1	.	.	TGTGTCAGCAGTGCTGCTGCTTCTCTCTCCTACAATGAGCAGTTCTTC	CVSSAAASLSYNEQFF
TRBV21-1	TRBJ2-5	.	.	TGTGCCAGCAGCCCAAAGCAGGACCCGTCTGAAGAGACCCAGTACTTC	CASSPKQDPSEETQYF
TRBV12-3/TRBV12-4	TRBJ2-3	.	.	TGTGCCAGCAGGCCCCCCTTGCTGGACCACACAGATACGCAGTATTTT	CASRPPLLDHTDTQYF
TRBV6-5	TRBJ2-1	few	.	TGTGCCAGCAGTCTCGAGGAGACAGGATGGTACAATGAGCAGTTCTTC	CASSLEETGWYNEQFF
TRBV7-2	TRBJ2-7	few	TRBD2	TGTGCCAGCAGCAGACTAGCGGGATCCTACGAGCAGTACTTC	CASSRLAGSYEQYF
TRBV28	TRBJ2-1	.	.	TGTGCCAGCAGGTCCACAGGGATGGATGAGCAGTTCTTC	CASRSTGMDEQFF
TRBV29-1	TRBJ1-2	.	TRBD1	TGCAGCGTGGACCTACAGGGGACCGGCTACACCTTC	CSVDLQGTGYTF
TRBV28	TRBJ2-1	.	.	TGTGCCAGCAGTTCCACCCTGACGGACGAGCAGTTCTTC	CASSSTLTDEQFF
TRBV6-2/TRBV6-3	TRBJ2-7	.	.	TGTGCCAGCAGAACCGACCCGGGACGAACCTACGAGCAGTACTTC	CASRTDPGRTYEQYF
TRBV29-1	TRBJ2-7	.	.	TGCAGCGTCTCTCCCACAGGGAGCGGAGAGCAGTACTTC	CSVSPTGSGEQYF
TRBV15	TRBJ2-1	.	.	TGTGCCACCAGCAGAAACATGGACAGAGTGAGCTACAATGAGCAGTTCTTC	CATSRNMDRVSYNEQFF
TRBV20-1	TRBJ1-4	.	.	TGCAGTGCAAGCGAGGGGGGTGCTAATGAAAAACTGTTTTTT	CSASEGGANEKLFF
TRBV4-1	TRBJ1-1	.	.	TGCGCCAGCAGCCAAGGGCAGGGTAGGGGTGACACTGAAGCTTTCTTT	CASSQGQGRGDTEAFF
TRBV27	TRBJ2-7	.	TRBD1	TGTGCCAGCAGTTTATCGGGACAGGCCCCCTACGAGCAGTACTTC	CASSLSGQAPYEQYF